These 7 T cell receptor beta chains share one sample of origin, sequenced in a study of T-cell reconstitution after alpha-beta-depleted transplantation in children. Unique molecular identifiers featured in how the TCRbeta library was prepared. TCRdb analysed the PCR reads with MiXCR anew, one entry per CDR3 protein. The repertoire holds hundreds of thousands of distinct CDR3 sequences, with around 17% as singletons. Sequenced material: PBMCs from the stem cell graft donor, taken from the stem cell graft. All receptors derive from a human donor who donated a stem cell graft to a child with acute myeloid leukemia.

This clonotype was observed a handful of times. V is TRBV25-1 and J is TRBJ1-3, with unresolved D. V lost 6 bases to trimming and J lost 0 bases, with 15 bases between them. This CDR3 is built from 16 residues. Germline V gives CDR1 MGHDK, CDR2 SYGVNS. CDR3 coding DNA: TGTGCCAGCAGGCAAGCTTCTACCACCTCTGGAAACACCATATATTTT. This codes for CASRQASTTSGNTIYF.

This clonotype was detected ten times or more. The chain employs TRBV20-1 and TRBJ1-2, with no clear D. Trimming shortened V by 2 bases and J by 8 bases, and 6 bases separated the two germline ends. The CDR3 totals 10 residues. Germline V gene data show CDR1 as DFQATT and CDR2 as SNEGSKA (reference sequence). The CDR3 DNA follows: TGCAGTGCTAGAAGGAGCGGCTACACCTTC. Its protein is CSARRSGYTF.

The chain uses TRBV7-7 and TRBJ2-1, with TRBD1 identical over 7 bases. Looked up from germline, CDR1 is SSHAT and CDR2 is FNYEAQ (reference sequence). V dropped 5 bases and J dropped 8; count of bases not matched to a gene: 6. This CDR3 has 13 residues. The CDR3 DNA reads TGTGCCAGCAGCCGCAATACAGGGGATGAGCAGTTCTTC. Amino acid sequence: CASSRNTGDEQFF.

J is TRBJ2-1 and V is TRBV4-1; weak D call: TRBD1 (6 bases). Germline values: CDR1 MGHRA, CDR2 YSYEKL. The CDR3 loop spans 17 amino acids. The V gene lost 0 bases and the J gene lost 4 bases, with 16 bases spanning the gap. The CDR3 sequence: CASSQDAGAWEYNEQFF. The CDR3 DNA sequence: TGCGCCAGCAGCCAAGATGCAGGGGCTTGGGAGTACAATGAGCAGTTCTTC.

The chain joins TRBV6-2 or TRBV6-3 to TRBJ1-3; D gene unclear. The ends were cut back, 6 bases at V and 5 bases at J, with 11 bases in the middle. The CDR3 runs to 13 residues. In germline, CDR1 is MNHEY, CDR2 SVGEGT. CDR3 nucleotides: TGTGCCAGCAGCCAACCCCCACGAAACACCATATATTTT. It codes for CASSQPPRNTIYF.

Turning to this clonotype: A clone one base away is much larger, so this may be a read error. The J gene is TRBJ2-3, the V gene TRBV29-1; the D is unclear. Germline V gene lookup returns CDR1 SQVTM and CDR2 ANQGSEA. The CDR3 consists of 11 residues. In DNA form, the CDR3 reads TGCAGCGTAGAAGGCACAAATACGCAGTATTTT. It is translated as CSVEGTNTQYF.

This clonotype has a handful of counts. J is TRBJ1-3 and V is TRBV12-3 or TRBV12-4; D is ambiguous. Between the trimmed V and J ends, which lost 6 bases and 2 bases, there was a span of 11 bases. The CDR3 contains 14 residues. The CDR3 nucleotides read TGTGCCAGCAGAGGGCCCCAACCTGGAAACACCATATATTTT. It specifies CASRGPQPGNTIYF.